Listed below are T cell receptor beta chains from one sample, sequenced in a study of T-cell reconstitution after alpha-beta-depleted transplantation in children. One entry per CDR3 protein, called by TCRdb with MiXCR from the PCR reads. The sample yields about 200,000 distinct CDR3 sequences, 5.5% to 7% seen once. This specimen consisted of PBMCs, obtained before TCRalphabeta/CD19-depleted stem cell transplant. All receptors derive from a girl under two years old with combined immunodeficiency, due to receive a stem cell transplant. Each CDR3 is given without its conserved first and last residue. The order of the fields is V gene, J gene, CDR3 protein.

v_call: TRBV10-3; j_call: TRBJ2-3; cdr3_aa: AIRPPSTDTQY
v_call: TRBV3-1; j_call: TRBJ2-1; cdr3_aa: ASSLGLAGGSWTNEQF
v_call: TRBV5-1; j_call: TRBJ2-5; cdr3_aa: ASSLGPSGGFQETQY
v_call: TRBV29-1; j_call: TRBJ2-2; cdr3_aa: SGGTSGVSTTGELF
v_call: TRBV7-2; j_call: TRBJ2-6; cdr3_aa: ASSGGQVLFGLSGANVLT
v_call: TRBV5-6; j_call: TRBJ2-5; cdr3_aa: ASSLNLRVETQY
v_call: TRBV9; j_call: TRBJ2-1; cdr3_aa: ASSVVGGPYNEQF
v_call: TRBV27; j_call: TRBJ2-2; cdr3_aa: ASSGRPNTGELF
v_call: TRBV6-5; j_call: TRBJ2-7; cdr3_aa: ASSYLGLPYEQY
v_call: TRBV11-3; j_call: TRBJ2-5; cdr3_aa: ASNTVGGRGETQY
v_call: TRBV29-1; j_call: TRBJ2-3; cdr3_aa: SVVSVAGNTDTQY
v_call: TRBV7-2; j_call: TRBJ1-2; cdr3_aa: ASSLEAPATIYGYT
v_call: TRBV21-1; j_call: TRBJ2-7; cdr3_aa: ASSKEKLSYEQY
v_call: TRBV12-3/TRBV12-4; j_call: TRBJ1-6; cdr3_aa: ASSLSGTGVSPLH
v_call: TRBV7-2; j_call: TRBJ2-1; cdr3_aa: ASSQTPRSDNEQF
v_call: TRBV18; j_call: TRBJ2-3; cdr3_aa: ASSPDGDRSDTQY
v_call: TRBV4-2; j_call: TRBJ2-2; cdr3_aa: ASSQKKEYYGEKNTGELF
v_call: TRBV20-1; j_call: TRBJ2-7; cdr3_aa: SAATVAGGPTYEQY
v_call: TRBV20-1; j_call: TRBJ2-7; cdr3_aa: SANADPFQY
v_call: TRBV12-3/TRBV12-4; j_call: TRBJ2-5; cdr3_aa: ASSLFRGHLQETQY
v_call: TRBV7-9; j_call: TRBJ1-2; cdr3_aa: ASSLGRGSYGYT
v_call: TRBV4-1; j_call: TRBJ2-1; cdr3_aa: ASSFRPARNEQF
v_call: TRBV3-1; j_call: TRBJ1-1; cdr3_aa: ASGWGTEAF
v_call: TRBV9; j_call: TRBJ1-2; cdr3_aa: ASSVVGVGDGYT
v_call: TRBV4-1; j_call: TRBJ2-4; cdr3_aa: ASSRITGPEINIQY
v_call: TRBV4-3; j_call: TRBJ2-5; cdr3_aa: ASSQLPPLGQETQY
v_call: TRBV13; j_call: TRBJ1-1; cdr3_aa: ASSPRGMNTEAF
v_call: TRBV11-1; j_call: TRBJ2-1; cdr3_aa: ASSSRDPLRGVIYNEQF
v_call: TRBV7-8; j_call: TRBJ2-3; cdr3_aa: ASSLEDTDTQY
v_call: TRBV4-3; j_call: TRBJ2-1; cdr3_aa: ASSQDRGLAGGMYNEQF
v_call: TRBV20-1; j_call: TRBJ2-3; cdr3_aa: SARTSWTDTQY
v_call: TRBV10-3; j_call: TRBJ1-4; cdr3_aa: ATSSGKVATNEKLF
v_call: TRBV12-3/TRBV12-4; j_call: TRBJ2-2; cdr3_aa: ASTVVGLNTGELF
v_call: TRBV7-9; j_call: TRBJ2-1; cdr3_aa: ASSLRTGTLGDNEQF
v_call: TRBV6-2/TRBV6-3; j_call: TRBJ2-1; cdr3_aa: ASSHSPGDSYNEQF
v_call: TRBV7-6; j_call: TRBJ1-2; cdr3_aa: ASSLQGNYGYT
v_call: TRBV12-3/TRBV12-4; j_call: TRBJ2-5; cdr3_aa: ASRQTASQTQY
v_call: TRBV29-1; j_call: TRBJ2-3; cdr3_aa: SVEGTGQVSTDTQY
v_call: TRBV7-2; j_call: TRBJ2-5; cdr3_aa: ASSLVLAGGGETQY
v_call: TRBV3-1; j_call: TRBJ1-4; cdr3_aa: AISLVFPERATNEKLF
v_call: TRBV20-1; j_call: TRBJ2-7; cdr3_aa: SASYVLSDTSEQY
v_call: TRBV6-2/TRBV6-3; j_call: TRBJ1-1; cdr3_aa: ASSYGVRGMNTEAF
v_call: TRBV7-9; j_call: TRBJ2-5; cdr3_aa: ASSFLAGMETQY
v_call: TRBV20-1; j_call: TRBJ2-1; cdr3_aa: SASDNGGAYNEQF
v_call: TRBV29-1; j_call: TRBJ1-2; cdr3_aa: SVEFQGRGYT
v_call: TRBV28; j_call: TRBJ2-7; cdr3_aa: ASSDNNGHEQY
v_call: TRBV2; j_call: TRBJ1-5; cdr3_aa: ASTTLGGANQPQH
v_call: TRBV6-5; j_call: TRBJ2-3; cdr3_aa: ASSSGNTDTQY
v_call: TRBV14; j_call: TRBJ1-1; cdr3_aa: ASSQGGGVVAF
v_call: TRBV4-3; j_call: TRBJ2-2; cdr3_aa: ASSHYLGTSRNTGELF
v_call: TRBV15; j_call: TRBJ1-3; cdr3_aa: ATSDDKSSGNTIY
v_call: TRBV29-1; j_call: TRBJ2-3; cdr3_aa: SPLVAGDTDTQY
v_call: TRBV5-6; j_call: TRBJ2-5; cdr3_aa: ASNRPPEETQY
v_call: TRBV10-3; j_call: TRBJ1-5; cdr3_aa: AISGAPTGELVQPQH
v_call: TRBV24-1; j_call: TRBJ2-3; cdr3_aa: ATSDTGSYTDTQY
v_call: TRBV7-6; j_call: TRBJ2-7; cdr3_aa: ASSWTGGSYEQY
v_call: TRBV7-9; j_call: TRBJ2-7; cdr3_aa: ASSLEGRVAEQY